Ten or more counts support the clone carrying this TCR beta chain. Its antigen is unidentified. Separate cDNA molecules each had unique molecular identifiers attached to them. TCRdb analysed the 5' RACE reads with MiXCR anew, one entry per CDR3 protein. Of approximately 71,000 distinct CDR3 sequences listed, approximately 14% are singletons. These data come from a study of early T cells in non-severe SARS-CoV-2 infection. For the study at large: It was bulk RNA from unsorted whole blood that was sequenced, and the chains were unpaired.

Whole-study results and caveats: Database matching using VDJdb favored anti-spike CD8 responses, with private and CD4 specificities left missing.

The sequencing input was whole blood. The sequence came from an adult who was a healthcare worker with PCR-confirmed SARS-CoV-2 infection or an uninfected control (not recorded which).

The CDR3 sequence is CASRRDSQDETQYF. The CDR3 DNA sequence: TGTGCCAGCAGGCGGGACAGTCAAGATGAGACCCAGTACTTC. The V call is TRBV2, the J call TRBJ2-5; a possible D gene is TRBD1 (7 bases). Germline V gene lookup returns CDR1 SNHLY and CDR2 FYNNEI. This CDR3 is 14 amino acids long. V was trimmed by 6 bases and J by 5 bases, leaving 16 bases between them.